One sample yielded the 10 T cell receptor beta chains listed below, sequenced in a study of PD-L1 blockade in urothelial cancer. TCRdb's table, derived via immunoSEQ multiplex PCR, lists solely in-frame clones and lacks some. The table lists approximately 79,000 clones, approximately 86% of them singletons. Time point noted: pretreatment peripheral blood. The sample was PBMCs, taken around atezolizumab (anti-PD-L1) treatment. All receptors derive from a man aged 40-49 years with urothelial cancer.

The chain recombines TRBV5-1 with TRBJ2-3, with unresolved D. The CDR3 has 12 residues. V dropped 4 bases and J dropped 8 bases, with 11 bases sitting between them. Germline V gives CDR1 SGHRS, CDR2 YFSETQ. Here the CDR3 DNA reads TGCGCCAGCAGCGGAGATAGCAGTACGCAGTATTTT. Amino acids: CASSGDSSTQYF.

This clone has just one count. The CDR3 sequence is CASSVQGNNGYTF. The CDR3 DNA sequence: TGTGCCAGCTCAGTACAGGGGAACAATGGCTACACCTTC. This chain joins TRBV18 and TRBJ1-2; 7 nucleotides match TRBD1. Germline V gene sequence: CDR1 KGHSH, CDR2 LQKENI. The CDR3 contains 13 residues. The J segment lost 6 bases and the V segment lost 5 bases, leaving 6 bases of the junction unmatched.

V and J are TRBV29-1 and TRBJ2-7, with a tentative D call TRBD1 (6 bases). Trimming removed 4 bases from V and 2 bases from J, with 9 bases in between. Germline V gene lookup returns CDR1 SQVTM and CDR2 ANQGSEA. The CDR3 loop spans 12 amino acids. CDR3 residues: CSVAPGAYEQYF. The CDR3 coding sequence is TGCAGCGTTGCCCCAGGGGCCTACGAGCAGTACTTC.

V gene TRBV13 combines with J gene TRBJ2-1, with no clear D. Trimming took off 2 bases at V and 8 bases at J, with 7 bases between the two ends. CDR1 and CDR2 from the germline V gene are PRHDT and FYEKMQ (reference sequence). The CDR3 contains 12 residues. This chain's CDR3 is CASSLTRDEQFF. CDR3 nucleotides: TGTGCCAGCAGCTTAACCCGAGATGAGCAGTTCTTC.

CDR3 sequence reads: CATGTGGSEPQHF. DNA for the CDR3: TGTGCCACAGGGACAGGGGGTTCTGAGCCCCAGCATTTT. The genes are TRBV10-3 and TRBJ1-5, with 11 bases matching TRBD1. The germline V gene encodes CDR1 ENHRY and CDR2 SYGVKD. CDR3 length equals 13 residues. J was trimmed by 8 bases and V by 10 bases; bases with no gene match: 7.

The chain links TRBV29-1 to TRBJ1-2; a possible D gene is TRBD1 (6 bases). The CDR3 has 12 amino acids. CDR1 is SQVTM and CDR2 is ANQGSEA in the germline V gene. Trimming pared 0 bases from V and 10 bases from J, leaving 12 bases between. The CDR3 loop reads CSVEEGAVAYTF. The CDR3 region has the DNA TGCAGCGTTGAAGAGGGGGCGGTTGCCTACACCTTC.

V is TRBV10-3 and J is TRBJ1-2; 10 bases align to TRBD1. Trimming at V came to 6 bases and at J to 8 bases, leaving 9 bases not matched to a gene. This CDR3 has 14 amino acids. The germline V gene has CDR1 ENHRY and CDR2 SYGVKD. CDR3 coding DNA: TGTGCCATCAGCCTGACAGGGGGCGCGGGGGGCTACACCTTC. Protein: CAISLTGGAGGYTF.

CDR3 DNA sequence: TGTGCCAGCAGCTTAGACCACTCCTACAATGAGCAGTTCTTC. The encoded protein is CASSLDHSYNEQFF. The genes are TRBV11-2 and TRBJ2-1; D is undetermined. CDR1 SGHAT and CDR2 FQNNGV come from the germline V gene. The V end lost 0 bases, the J end lost 0 bases, and 3 bases lay between the germline ends. The CDR3 has 14 amino acids.

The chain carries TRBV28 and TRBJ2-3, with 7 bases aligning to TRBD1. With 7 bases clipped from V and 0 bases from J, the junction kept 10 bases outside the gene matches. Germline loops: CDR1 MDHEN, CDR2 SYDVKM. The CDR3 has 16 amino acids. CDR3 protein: CASTDPGQASTDTQYF. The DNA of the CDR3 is TGTGCCAGCACGGACCCTGGACAGGCGAGCACAGATACGCAGTATTTT.

The CDR3: CASSLDGRSDEQFF. The DNA for the CDR3 is TGTGCCAGCAGCTTAGACGGGCGTAGCGATGAGCAGTTCTTC. The J gene is TRBJ2-1, the V gene TRBV7-9; a weak D match, TRBD2 (5 bases). V was trimmed by 1 base and J by 8 bases, leaving 12 bases between them. CDR3 length equals 14 residues. The germline V gene has CDR1 SEHNR and CDR2 FQNEAQ (reference sequence).